A selection of T cell receptor beta chains follows, all from one sample in a study of regulatory T cells in long-lasting Graves disease. TCRdb passed the multiplex PCR reads through MiXCR, listing each CDR3 protein once. The data show roughly 420,000 distinct CDR3 sequences, 14% seen once. The sample was also reused in another study, on T cells in Graves' hyperthyroidism and ophthalmopathy.

This sample comprised peripheral blood mononuclear cells (PBMCs), obtained at new diagnosis, from a patient treated with antithyroid drugs. These receptors originate from a woman in her forties or fifties with Graves disease. CDR3s leave out the opening cysteine and the closing phenylalanine or tryptophan. Fields, in order: V gene, clone size, J gene, CDR3 protein. Not every row has a clone size; where given, it reads once, few, many or a size class.

TRBV6-1	many	TRBJ1-5	ASSRKGLGGNQPQH
TRBV20-1	.	TRBJ2-1	SARDRRMGSAANEQF
TRBV5-1	many	TRBJ2-3	ASSLRWAEDTQY
TRBV6-5	many	TRBJ2-7	ASSYSNEQY
TRBV3-1	.	TRBJ2-3	ASSYRRGSGRARTQY
TRBV9	.	TRBJ2-5	ASSVGWGQDETQY
TRBV5-6	few	TRBJ1-5	ASSQQGTNQPQH
TRBV12-3/TRBV12-4	many	TRBJ1-2	ASRPGNYGYT
TRBV27	.	TRBJ2-7	ASSLIGLAGPYEQY
TRBV2	many	TRBJ2-1	ASRATSFGEQF
TRBV6-2/TRBV6-3	.	TRBJ2-1	ASSDIYNEQF
TRBV28	many	TRBJ1-6	ASRPSGGNNSPLH
TRBV7-3	few	TRBJ2-3	ASSLAPTSTDTQY
TRBV6-4	few	TRBJ2-2	ASSDRSHGELF
TRBV7-9	many	TRBJ2-3	ASSISGSFSDTQY
TRBV29-1	many	TRBJ2-5	SVVEGFQETQY
TRBV18	few	TRBJ1-1	ASSPGSDGDTEAF
TRBV18	few	TRBJ2-1	ASSPRGVAGGNEQF
TRBV28	.	TRBJ1-2	ASTVVGAHYGYT
TRBV10-3	.	TRBJ1-1	AIKPTGNTEAF
TRBV24-1	.	TRBJ2-1	ATSDSGLAGVNEQF
TRBV14	once	TRBJ2-7	ASSQLQGGEQY
TRBV6-1	.	TRBJ2-7	ASRTWGTSYEQY
TRBV3-1	many	TRBJ1-1	ASSQGLQGGTEAF
TRBV30	many	TRBJ1-4	AWSAGKDRQLF
TRBV20-1	many	TRBJ1-2	SAPPGQGDNTLNYGYT
TRBV28	few	TRBJ2-7	ASSTEGLEQY
TRBV28	.	TRBJ2-7	ASRGTPTYEQY
TRBV2	many	TRBJ2-7	ASHRDDSYEQY
TRBV20-1	few	TRBJ1-2	SAREDRGYYGYT
TRBV5-1	.	TRBJ1-1	ASSLDQGVMNTEAF
TRBV20-1	.	TRBJ2-5	SARDSGSVGETQY
TRBV11-2	many	TRBJ2-5	ASSLVAGVGETQY
TRBV6-5	many	TRBJ2-7	ASSYEMAVPYEQY
TRBV5-1	many	TRBJ2-7	ASSAGLAGAYEQY
TRBV27	few	TRBJ1-1	ASSPSSTEAF
TRBV3-1	many	TRBJ2-7	ASSQGTEQY
TRBV19	many	TRBJ1-5	ASRITWTGGVYSNQPQH
TRBV4-2	.	TRBJ2-1	ASSQAAGSYNEQF
TRBV2	few	TRBJ2-2	AIPGRGDTGELF
TRBV28	few	TRBJ2-7	ASSFLNYEQY
TRBV6-5	many	TRBJ2-2	ASSYEGGSGTGELF
TRBV5-1	many	TRBJ2-7	ASSSPVSTSSYEQY
TRBV7-9	many	TRBJ2-1	ASSPRVRGYNEQF
TRBV28	many	TRBJ1-1	ASSLISGETEAF
TRBV28	many	TRBJ2-5	ASSPLGAQETQY
TRBV11-2	many	TRBJ2-7	ASSIGPTYEQY
TRBV6-1	.	TRBJ2-3	ASRDLSGLGTDTQY
TRBV2	many	TRBJ1-2	ASSEQGENYGYT
TRBV7-8	many	TRBJ2-1	ASSFPDAEQF
TRBV6-2/TRBV6-3	many	TRBJ2-7	ASIPFVGGEQY
TRBV6-1	many	TRBJ2-1	ASRKGGAGVEGNEQF
TRBV5-1	few	TRBJ1-4	ASSTGVGEKLF
TRBV7-8	many	TRBJ2-1	ASSLAHNEQF
TRBV6-5	many	TRBJ1-1	ASSYSPRDTEAF